This T cell receptor beta chain was sequenced for a study of tissue T cells after allogeneic stem cell transplantation. TCRdb's copy holds only in-frame clones and misses some; the assay was immunoSEQ multiplex PCR. In the table there are more than 40,000 clones, about three quarters of which are singletons. About this clone: Each gene name is a mouse one. The DNA ends 1 residue before the CDR3 does, and the rest of the CDR3 is filled in from the germline J gene.

The germline V and J ends were trimmed by 4 bases and 2 bases, with 6 bases remaining between them. CDR1 and CDR2 (germline): SGHDT, FRDEAV. The CDR3 spans 13 residues. The sample taken for sequencing was sorted cells pooled from one or two spleens. The chain carries TRBV14 and TRBJ1-4; D is uncertain. The sequence was obtained from a pool of C57BL/6 mice in good health. CDR3 loop: CASSRHSNERLFF. The part of the CDR3 DNA that was read is TGTGCCAGCAGTCGTCACTCCAACGAAAGATTATTT.